The clone carrying this TCR beta chain came up many times. The CDR3 covers 15 residues. Deletions cut 3 bases from V and 4 bases from J, with 12 bases between. Germline assignment: CDR1 SNHLY and CDR2 FYNNEI. This sample is part of a study of T cells in Graves' hyperthyroidism and ophthalmopathy. A lack of ophthalmopathy progression within 18 months defined stable Graves' hyperthyroidism. There were TCR beta CDR3 regions amplified from RNA transcripts. The HTBI set primed first-round TCR CDR3 RT-PCR. Each CDR3 protein is one row after TCRdb ran MiXCR on the multiplex PCR reads. The sample yields about 620,000 distinct CDR3 sequences, 15% to 20% seen once.

The sample was blood. This sequence was found in a woman in her 30s with Graves' hyperthyroidism. The chain recombines TRBV2 with TRBJ2-2; D unclear. CDR3 residues: CASSELTTSTGELFF. The CDR3 nucleotides read TGTGCCAGCAGTGAGCTAACGACATCCACCGGGGAGCTGTTTTTT.